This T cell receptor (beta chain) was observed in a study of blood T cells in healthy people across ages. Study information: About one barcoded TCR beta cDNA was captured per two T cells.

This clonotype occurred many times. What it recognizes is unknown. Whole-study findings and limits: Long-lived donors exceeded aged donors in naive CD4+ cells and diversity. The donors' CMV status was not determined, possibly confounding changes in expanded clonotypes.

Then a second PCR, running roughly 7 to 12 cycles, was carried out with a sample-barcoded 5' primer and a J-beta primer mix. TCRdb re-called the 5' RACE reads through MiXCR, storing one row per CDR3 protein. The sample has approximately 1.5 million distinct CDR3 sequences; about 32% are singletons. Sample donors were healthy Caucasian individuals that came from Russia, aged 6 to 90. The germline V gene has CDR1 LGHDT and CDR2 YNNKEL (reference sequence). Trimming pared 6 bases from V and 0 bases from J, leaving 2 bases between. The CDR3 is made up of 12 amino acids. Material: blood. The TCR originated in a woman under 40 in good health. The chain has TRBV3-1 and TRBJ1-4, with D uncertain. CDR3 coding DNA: TGTGCCAGCAGGGCAACTAATGAAAAACTGTTTTTT. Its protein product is CASRATNEKLFF.